Below are 18 T cell receptor beta chains sequenced from a single sample in a study of T cell responses to AZD1222 COVID-19 vaccine. TCRdb's table, derived via immunoSEQ multiplex PCR, lists solely in-frame clones and lacks some. The sample lists about 110,000 clones, 86% occurring once. The specimen was peripheral blood, collected on day 0 of AZD1222 vaccination. The receptors originated from an adult in good health.

The V call is TRBV19, the J call TRBJ2-1; D gene ambiguous. CDR3 length: 16 residues. The V end was cut by 2 bases, the J end by 10 bases, with 21 bases between. Per germline, CDR1 LNHDA and CDR2 SQIVND (reference sequence). CDR3 protein: CASSIPGVSMAAEQFF. The CDR3 DNA reads TGTGCCAGTAGTATACCCGGCGTGTCGATGGCCGCCGAGCAGTTCTTC. Using reference TRBV19 and TRBJ2-1 for the parts outside the CDR3, the full variable domain is DGGITQSPKYLFRKEGQNVTLSCEQNLNHDAMYWYRQDPGQGLRLIYYSQIVNDFQKGDIAEGYSVSREKKESFPLTVTSAQKNPTAFYLCASSIPGVSMAAEQFFGPGTRLTVL.

With regard to this clone: Other DNA sequences in this sample translate to the same CDR3. The rearrangement joins TRBV12-3 or TRBV12-4 to TRBJ2-2; D remains unclear. This CDR3 region has 12 residues. Trimming removed 5 bases at V and 4 bases at J, with 5 bases between. DNA for the CDR3: TGTGCCAGCAGTCGAGGCACCGGGGAGCTGTTTTTT. Residues: CASSRGTGELFF.

The chain links TRBV6-4 to TRBJ2-1; 7 bases agree with TRBD1. V trimming: 6 bases; J trimming: 6 bases; junction bases outside the gene matches: 5. The CDR3 covers 13 residues. Germline-derived CDR1 and CDR2 are MRHNA and SNTAGT. The CDR3 region has the DNA TGTGCCAGCAGCAGACAGGGTTCCAATGAGCAGTTCTTC. Translated: CASSRQGSNEQFF.

This chain uses TRBV2 with TRBJ2-7; 7 bases are shared with TRBD2. Germline CDR1 and CDR2: SNHLY and FYNNEI. The CDR3 runs 12 residues. The trim removed 6 bases at V and 4 bases at J, leaving 3 bases unmatched. The DNA for the CDR3 is TGTGCCAGCAGGATGGGGGGGTACGAGCAGTACTTC. It translates to CASRMGGYEQYF.

This clone was seen just once. The rearrangement links TRBV6-1 to TRBJ1-5; D may be TRBD1 (5 bases). V shed 5 bases and J shed 3 bases, with 11 bases lying between them. This CDR3 contains 14 residues. Germline lookup yields CDR1 MNHNS and CDR2 SASEGT. Here the CDR3 DNA reads TGTGCCAGCAGTCACCGGGACCCCAATCAGCCCCAGCATTTT. Encoded protein: CASSHRDPNQPQHF.

The CDR3 is CASSSTGNSGANVLTF. The CDR3 nucleotides read TGCGCCAGCAGCTCGACAGGGAACTCTGGGGCCAACGTCCTGACTTTC. The J gene is TRBJ2-6, the V gene TRBV5-1, with TRBD1 identical over 7 bases. Germline CDR1 is SGHRS and CDR2 is YFSETQ. With 3 bases clipped from V and 0 bases from J, the junction kept 3 bases outside the gene matches. The CDR3 is 16 residues long.

The genes are TRBV20-1 and TRBJ2-7; D unclear. V was clipped by 6 bases and J by 3 bases, with 9 bases between them. The length of the CDR3 is 11 residues. The germline CDR1 and CDR2 sequences are DFQATT and SNEGSKA (reference sequence). Here the CDR3 reads CSAQMGYEQYF. CDR3 in DNA: TGCAGTGCCCAGATGGGCTACGAGCAGTACTTC.

In its sample, this clone is medium-sized. The gene calls are TRBV5-6 and TRBJ2-7; D remains unclear. The CDR3 loop spans 13 amino acids. Trimming took 2 bases from V and 3 from J, leaving 9 bases between them. The germline V gene has CDR1 SGHDT and CDR2 YYEEEE. This chain's CDR3 is CASSFRGNYEQYF. In nucleotides, the CDR3 is TGTGCCAGCAGCTTTCGCGGAAACTACGAGCAGTACTTC.

V gene TRBV5-4 combines with J gene TRBJ2-7, with TRBD1 matching 9 bases. This CDR3 is 14 amino acids long. From germline, CDR1 is SGHNT and CDR2 YYREEE (reference sequence). Trimming cost V 5 bases and J 6 bases; bases outside gene matches: 9. The CDR3 DNA reads as TGTGCCAGCAGACCCGGACAGGGGATGGGCGAGCAGTACTTC. Its protein product is CASRPGQGMGEQYF. The full variable domain, with the rest looked up from reference TRBV5-4 and TRBJ2-7, is ETGVTQSPTHLIKTRGQQVTLRCSSQSGHNTVSWYQQALGQGPQFIFQYYREEENGRGNFPPRFSGLQFPNYSSELNVNALELDDSALYLCASRPGQGMGEQYFGPGTRLTVT.

The V call is TRBV5-1, the J call TRBJ1-6, with TRBD1 identical over 8 bases. Germline loops: CDR1 SGHRS, CDR2 YFSETQ. V was pared by 0 bases and J by 6 bases, with 5 bases of the junction left unmatched. CDR3 length: 16 amino acids. Here the CDR3 reads CASSLGAGGVNSPLHF. In DNA, the CDR3 is TGCGCCAGCAGCTTGGGGGCAGGGGGCGTTAATTCACCCCTCCACTTT.

This clone was seen once. The chain combines TRBV19 with TRBJ1-6; no reliable D call. This CDR3 has 14 amino acids. Trimming took off 10 bases at V and 5 bases at J, with 15 bases between the two ends. From germline, CDR1 is LNHDA and CDR2 SQIVND (reference sequence). In nucleotides, the CDR3 is TGTGCCACCGGCAGATTGGGAGATAATTCACCCCTCCACTTT. Its protein product is CATGRLGDNSPLHF.

The rearrangement joins TRBV3-1 (or the pseudogene TRBV3-2) to TRBJ2-2, with TRBD2 identical over 11 bases. Germline assignment: CDR1 LGHDT and CDR2 YNNKEL (reference sequence). The CDR3 contains 18 residues. The J segment lost 3 bases and the V segment lost 1 base, leaving 7 bases of the junction unmatched. CDR3 DNA: TGTGCCAGCAGCCAAGGTGTTAGCGGGGGGGCCGACACCGGGGAGCTGTTTTTT. Its translation: CASSQGVSGGADTGELFF.

This clone came up once. The V gene is TRBV5-4, the J gene TRBJ2-2, with D unresolved. V lost 6 bases and J lost 6, with 0 bases in between. The germline V gene encodes CDR1 SGHNT and CDR2 YYREEE (reference sequence). CDR3 length: 9 residues. The CDR3 region is CASTGELFF. CDR3 coding DNA: TGTGCCAGCACCGGGGAGCTGTTTTTT.

This clone has only a few counts. The chain links TRBV18 to TRBJ1-5; D is ambiguous. Germline CDR1 reads KGHSH; CDR2 reads LQKENI. The CDR3 runs 16 residues. V was trimmed by 6 bases and J by 9 bases, leaving 24 bases between them. CDR3 bases: TGTGCCAGCTCTGCTGGAGGGCGCTTGGTTGTAGCGCCCCAGCATTTT. Translated, it gives CASSAGGRLVVAPQHF.

The gene calls are TRBV30 and TRBJ2-7; maybe TRBD1 (5 bases). CDR3 length: 14 residues. Germline V lookup: CDR1 GTSNPN, CDR2 SVGIG (reference sequence). Between the trimmed V and J ends, which lost 0 bases and 1 base, there was a span of 10 bases. The CDR3 reads CAWSVGAGSYEQYF. DNA of the CDR3: TGTGCCTGGAGTGTTGGGGCAGGATCCTACGAGCAGTACTTC.

V gene TRBV6-5 combines with J gene TRBJ1-3; D might be TRBD1 (5 bases). The V gene lost 4 bases and the J gene lost 8 bases, with 12 bases spanning the gap. The germline V gene has CDR1 MNHEY and CDR2 SVGAGI. The CDR3 has 13 amino acids. This chain's CDR3 is CASSLSGRDTIYF. DNA of the CDR3: TGTGCCAGCAGTTTATCAGGGCGAGACACCATATATTTT.

This sequence joins TRBV6-1 and TRBJ2-7, with D perhaps given as TRBD1 or TRBD2 (5 bases each). Germline V gene data show CDR1 as MNHNS and CDR2 as SASEGT. The CDR3 is made up of 16 amino acids. V was clipped by 2 bases and J by 3 bases, with 17 bases between them. The CDR3 sequence is CASSELVGPHNYEQYF. CDR3 bases: TGTGCCAGCAGTGAACTCGTGGGACCCCATAACTACGAGCAGTACTTC.

The CDR3 DNA is TGCGCCAGCAGTGATGTTTCCTACGAGCAGTACTTC. It is translated as CASSDVSYEQYF. The rearrangement uses TRBV10-1 and TRBJ2-7, with unresolved D. The V gene lost 3 bases and the J gene lost 1 base, with 4 bases spanning the gap. From germline, CDR1 is WNHNN and CDR2 SYGVQD (reference sequence). This CDR3 has 12 amino acids.